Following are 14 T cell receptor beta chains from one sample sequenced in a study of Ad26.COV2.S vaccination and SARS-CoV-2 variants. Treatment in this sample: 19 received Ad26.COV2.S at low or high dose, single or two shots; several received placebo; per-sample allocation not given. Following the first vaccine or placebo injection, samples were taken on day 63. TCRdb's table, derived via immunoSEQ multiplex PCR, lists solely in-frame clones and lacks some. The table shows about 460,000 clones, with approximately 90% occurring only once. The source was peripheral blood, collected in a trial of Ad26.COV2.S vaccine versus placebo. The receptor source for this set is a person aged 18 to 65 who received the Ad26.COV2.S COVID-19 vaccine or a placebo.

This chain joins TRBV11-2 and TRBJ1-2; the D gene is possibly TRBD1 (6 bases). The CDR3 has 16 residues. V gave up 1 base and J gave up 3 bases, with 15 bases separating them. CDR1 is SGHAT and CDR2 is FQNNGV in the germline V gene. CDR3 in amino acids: CASSLGGPTGYYGYTF. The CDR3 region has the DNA TGTGCCAGCAGCTTAGGGGGTCCGACAGGTTACTATGGCTACACCTTC.

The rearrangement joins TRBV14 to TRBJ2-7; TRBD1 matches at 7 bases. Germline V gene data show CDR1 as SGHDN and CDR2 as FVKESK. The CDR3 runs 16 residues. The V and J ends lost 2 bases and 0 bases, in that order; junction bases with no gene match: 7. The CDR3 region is CASSQRGTVSSYEQYF. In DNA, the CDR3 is TGTGCCAGCAGCCAAAGAGGGACAGTCAGCTCCTACGAGCAGTACTTC. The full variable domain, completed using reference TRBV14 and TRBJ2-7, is EAGVTQFPSHSVIEKGQTVTLRCDPISGHDNLYWYRRVMGKEIKFLLHFVKESKQDESGMPNNRFLAERTGGTYSTLKVQPAELEDSGVYFCASSQRGTVSSYEQYFGPGTRLTVT.

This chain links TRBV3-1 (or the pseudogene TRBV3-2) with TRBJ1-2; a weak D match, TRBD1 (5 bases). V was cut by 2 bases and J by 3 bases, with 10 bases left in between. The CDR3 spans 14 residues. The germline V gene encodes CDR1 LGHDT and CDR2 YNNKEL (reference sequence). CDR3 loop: CASSQPGYDYGYTF. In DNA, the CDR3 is TGTGCCAGCAGCCAACCAGGGTACGACTATGGCTACACCTTC.

CDR3 amino acids: CASSPPEGGDTQYF. The CDR3 nucleotides read TGTGCCAGCAGCCCCCCAGAGGGAGGAGATACGCAGTATTTT. The V gene is TRBV7-9, the J gene TRBJ2-3, with D possibly matching TRBD2 (6 bases). Germline CDR1 and CDR2: SEHNR and FQNEAQ (reference sequence). The ends were cut back, 5 bases at V and 5 bases at J, with 14 bases in the middle. The CDR3 spans 14 residues.

The CDR3 protein is CASSLVPGQGFYEQYF. CDR3 coding DNA: TGTGCCAGCAGTTTAGTACCTGGGCAGGGCTTCTACGAGCAGTACTTC. The chain has TRBV27 and TRBJ2-7, with a tentative D call TRBD1 (5 bases). This CDR3 spans 16 amino acids. The ends were cut back, 2 bases at V and 3 bases at J, with 17 bases in the middle. Germline CDR1 is MNHEY and CDR2 is SMNVEV (reference sequence).

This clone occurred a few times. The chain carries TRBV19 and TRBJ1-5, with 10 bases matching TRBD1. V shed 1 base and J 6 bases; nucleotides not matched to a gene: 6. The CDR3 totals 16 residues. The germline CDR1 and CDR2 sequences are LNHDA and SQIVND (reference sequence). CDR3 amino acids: CASSIGIGTGAQPQHF. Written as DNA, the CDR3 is TGTGCCAGTAGTATAGGTATCGGGACAGGGGCTCAGCCCCAGCATTTT.

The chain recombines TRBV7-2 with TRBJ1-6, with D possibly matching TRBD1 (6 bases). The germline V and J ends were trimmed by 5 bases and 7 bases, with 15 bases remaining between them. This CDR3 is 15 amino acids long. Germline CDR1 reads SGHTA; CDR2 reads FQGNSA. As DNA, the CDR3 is TGTGCCAGCAGCGTCACGGGGGCTGGGAATTCACCCCTCCACTTT. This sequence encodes CASSVTGAGNSPLHF.

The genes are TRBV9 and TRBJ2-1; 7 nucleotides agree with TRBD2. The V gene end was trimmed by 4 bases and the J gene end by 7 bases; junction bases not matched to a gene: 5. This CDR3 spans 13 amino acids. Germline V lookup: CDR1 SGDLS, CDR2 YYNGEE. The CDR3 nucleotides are TGTGCCAGCAGCTCAGGGACTACGAATGAGCAGTTCTTC. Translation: CASSSGTTNEQFF.

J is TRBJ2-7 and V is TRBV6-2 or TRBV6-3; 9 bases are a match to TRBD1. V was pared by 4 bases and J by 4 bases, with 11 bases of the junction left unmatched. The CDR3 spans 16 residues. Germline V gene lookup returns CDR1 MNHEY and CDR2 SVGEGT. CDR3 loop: CASSSPGQGAFYEQYF. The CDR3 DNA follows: TGTGCCAGCAGTTCTCCGGGACAGGGCGCCTTTTACGAGCAGTACTTC.

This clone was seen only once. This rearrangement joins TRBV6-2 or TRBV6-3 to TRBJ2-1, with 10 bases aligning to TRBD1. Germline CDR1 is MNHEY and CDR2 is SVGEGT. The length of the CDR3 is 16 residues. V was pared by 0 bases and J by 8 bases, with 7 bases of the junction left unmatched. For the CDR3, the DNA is TGTGCCAGCAGTTACTCGGGACAGGGGAAGTGGGATGAGCAGTTCTTC. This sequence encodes CASSYSGQGKWDEQFF.

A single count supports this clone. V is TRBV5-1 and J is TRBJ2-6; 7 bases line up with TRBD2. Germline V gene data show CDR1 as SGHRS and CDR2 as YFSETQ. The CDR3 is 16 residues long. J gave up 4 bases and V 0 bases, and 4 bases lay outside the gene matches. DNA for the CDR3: TGCGCCAGCAGCTTGGCGGGGGGAGCCGGGGCCAACGTCCTGACTTTC. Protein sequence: CASSLAGGAGANVLTF. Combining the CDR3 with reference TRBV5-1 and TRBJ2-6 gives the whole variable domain KAGVTQTPRYLIKTRGQQVTLSCSPISGHRSVSWYQQTPGQGLQFLFEYFSETQRNKGNFPGRFSGRQFSNSRSEMNVSTLELGDSALYLCASSLAGGAGANVLTFGAGSRLTVL.

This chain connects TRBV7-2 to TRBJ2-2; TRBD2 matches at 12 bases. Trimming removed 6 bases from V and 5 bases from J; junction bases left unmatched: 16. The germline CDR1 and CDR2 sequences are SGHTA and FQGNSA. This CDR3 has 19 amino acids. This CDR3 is CASRDGTSGPTRGTGELFF. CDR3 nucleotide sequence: TGTGCCAGCAGAGACGGGACTAGCGGGCCAACCAGGGGGACCGGGGAGCTGTTTTTT.

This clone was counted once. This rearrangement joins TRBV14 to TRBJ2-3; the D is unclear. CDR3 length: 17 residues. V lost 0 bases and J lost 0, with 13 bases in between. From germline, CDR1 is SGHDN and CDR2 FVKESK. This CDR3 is CASSQERRDPSTDTQYF. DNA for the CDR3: TGTGCCAGCAGCCAAGAAAGAAGAGACCCTAGCACAGATACGCAGTATTTT.

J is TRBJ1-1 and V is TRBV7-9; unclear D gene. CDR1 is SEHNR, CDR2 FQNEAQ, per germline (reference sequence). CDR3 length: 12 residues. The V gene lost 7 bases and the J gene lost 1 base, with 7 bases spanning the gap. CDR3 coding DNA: TGTGCCAGCACCAGCACGAACACTGAAGCTTTCTTT. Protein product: CASTSTNTEAFF.